The rows below give T cell receptor beta chains drawn from one sample of a study of CD8 T cells in ankylosing spondylitis. MiXCR, applied by TCRdb to the 5' RACE reads, yields one record per CDR3 protein. This table holds fewer than 350,000 distinct CDR3 sequences, more than 9% found once. Sample: blood, either unsorted or a sorted T cell fraction (not recorded which). The receptors come from a female donor with ankylosing spondylitis or in good health (not recorded which). Both conserved end residues are part of each CDR3. A D gene is named only where the DNA matches it firmly. Clone size appears in some rows only: once, few, many, or a class for an expanded clone.

d_gene	v_gene	abundance	j_gene	CDR3aa	CDR3nt
-	TRBV14	few	TRBJ2-3	CASSPYSTDTQYF	TGTGCCAGCAGCCCCTATAGCACAGATACGCAGTATTTT
TRBD1	TRBV9	-	TRBJ2-2	CASSIQGTTGELFF	TGTGCCAGCAGCATACAGGGGACCACCGGGGAGCTGTTTTTT
-	TRBV20-1	many	TRBJ1-2	CSASKTPNYGYTF	TGCAGTGCTAGTAAGACACCCAACTATGGCTACACCTTC
TRBD2	TRBV27	-	TRBJ2-2	CASSLGGRRGELFF	TGTGCCAGCAGTTTAGGCGGGAGGCGCGGGGAGCTGTTTTTT
TRBD1	TRBV2	-	TRBJ2-3	CASRLPGQPSTDTQYF	TGTGCCAGCAGGCTACCGGGACAGCCTAGCACAGATACGCAGTATTTT
-	TRBV20-1	many	TRBJ1-3	CSARGAGNTIYF	TGCAGTGCTAGAGGGGCGGGAAACACCATATATTTT
-	TRBV5-1	few	TRBJ2-6	CASSSGMVSGANVLTF	TGCGCCAGCAGCTCCGGCATGGTATCGGGGGCCAACGTCCTGACTTTC
-	TRBV9	-	TRBJ2-3	CASSVEGDTQYF	TGTGCCAGCAGCGTAGAAGGAGATACGCAGTATTTT
TRBD1	TRBV24-1	-	TRBJ2-5	CATTDWRQGRETQYF	TGTGCCACCACTGATTGGAGACAGGGCCGAGAGACCCAGTACTTC
-	TRBV7-2	many	TRBJ2-7	CASSLDPNYEQYF	TGTGCCAGCAGCTTAGACCCTAATTACGAGCAGTACTTC
-	TRBV20-1	many	TRBJ1-6	CSARGIKGSPLHF	TGCAGTGCGAGGGGGATTAAGGGTTCACCCCTCCACTTT
TRBD1	TRBV11-2	few	TRBJ2-6	CASSFPGTEISGANVLTF	TGTGCCAGCAGTTTCCCCGGGACAGAAATCTCTGGGGCCAACGTCCTGACTTTC
TRBD1	TRBV9	few	TRBJ2-2	CASSERGRDTGELFF	TGTGCCAGCAGCGAAAGGGGGCGCGACACCGGGGAGCTGTTTTTT
-	TRBV9	many	TRBJ1-2	CASSGRTGVGYTF	TGTGCCAGCAGCGGCCGAACAGGAGTTGGCTACACCTTC
TRBD2	TRBV5-1	many	TRBJ2-7	CASSLAGGIGTYEQYF	TGCGCCAGCAGCTTGGCGGGGGGAATCGGGACCTACGAGCAGTACTTC
-	TRBV7-2	many	TRBJ1-4	CASSFGVGEKLFF	TGTGCCAGCAGCTTTGGGGTAGGAGAAAAACTGTTTTTT
-	TRBV18	few	TRBJ2-5	CASTASLQETQYF	TGTGCCAGCACCGCCTCGTTACAAGAGACCCAGTACTTC
TRBD1	TRBV14	many	TRBJ2-3	CASSRVTGQGAADTQYF	TGTGCCAGCAGCCGGGTAACGGGACAGGGGGCCGCAGATACGCAGTATTTT
-	TRBV20-1	-	TRBJ1-1	CSAREYVGSQAFF	TGCAGTGCTAGAGAGTATGTCGGCAGCCAAGCTTTCTTT
TRBD2	TRBV28	-	TRBJ2-7	CASTDLAGVRSEQYF	TGTGCCAGCACCGACCTGGCGGGGGTAAGATCCGAGCAGTACTTC
-	TRBV10-3	many	TRBJ2-3	CAISEPLATDTQYF	TGTGCCATCAGTGAGCCGCTAGCCACAGATACGCAGTATTTT
TRBD1	TRBV6-6	many	TRBJ2-7	CASKGQGSYEQYF	TGTGCCAGCAAGGGACAGGGGTCCTACGAGCAGTACTTC
-	TRBV20-1	many	TRBJ1-1	CSARGRGSGTEAFF	TGCAGTGCTAGGGGACGAGGGAGTGGCACTGAAGCTTTCTTT
-	TRBV20-1	many	TRBJ1-5	CSARDPGPPGSQPQHF	TGCAGTGCTAGAGATCCGGGCCCCCCGGGCAGTCAGCCCCAGCATTTT
-	TRBV5-6	few	TRBJ2-2	CASSPNRNTGELFF	TGTGCCAGCAGCCCAAACAGGAACACCGGGGAGCTGTTTTTT
TRBD2	TRBV20-1	many	TRBJ2-1	CSARDLLLAGPYNEQFF	TGCAGTGCTAGAGATCTTTTACTAGCGGGCCCGTACAATGAGCAGTTCTTC
TRBD1	TRBV12-3/TRBV12-4	many	TRBJ1-6	CASGQGPSYNSPLHF	TGTGCCAGCGGACAGGGGCCCTCCTATAATTCACCCCTCCACTTT
TRBD1	TRBV12-3/TRBV12-4	many	TRBJ1-1	CASRPTGATTEAFF	TGTGCCAGCAGGCCGACAGGGGCGACCACTGAAGCTTTCTTT
TRBD2	TRBV20-1	many	TRBJ2-7	CSASHLAGGPNEQYF	TGCAGTGCTAGCCACTTAGCGGGAGGGCCAAACGAGCAGTACTTC
TRBD1	TRBV5-1	many	TRBJ2-6	CASSLIPGQGSGANVLTF	TGCGCCAGCAGCTTAATTCCGGGACAGGGGTCTGGGGCCAACGTCCTGACTTTC
TRBD2	TRBV20-1	many	TRBJ2-5	CSASRRSGRDQETQYF	TGCAGTGCTAGTAGGAGAAGCGGGAGAGATCAAGAGACCCAGTACTTC
-	TRBV5-6	many	TRBJ2-2	CASSFLQGNTGELFF	TGTGCCAGCAGCTTCCTCCAGGGGAACACCGGGGAGCTGTTTTTT
-	TRBV29-1	many	TRBJ1-1	CSVKVNTEAFF	TGCAGCGTTAAGGTGAACACTGAAGCTTTCTTT
-	TRBV30	-	TRBJ1-5	CAWSGPSNQPQHF	TGTGCCTGGAGTGGCCCTAGCAATCAGCCCCAGCATTTT
-	TRBV5-1	many	TRBJ2-1	CASAAGYNEQFF	TGCGCCAGCGCCGCAGGTTACAATGAGCAGTTCTTC
TRBD2	TRBV12-3/TRBV12-4	many	TRBJ2-3	CASTPSGSTDTQYF	TGTGCCAGCACTCCTAGCGGGAGTACAGATACGCAGTATTTT
-	TRBV20-1	many	TRBJ2-1	CSARDFNEQFF	TGCAGTGCTAGAGATTTCAATGAGCAGTTCTTC
-	TRBV7-8	many	TRBJ2-1	CASSLDVYNEQFF	TGTGCCAGCAGCTTAGATGTTTACAATGAGCAGTTCTTC
-	TRBV7-9	-	TRBJ2-7	CASSPRSSSYEQYF	TGTGCCAGCAGCCCCCGGTCGAGCTCCTACGAGCAGTACTTC
-	TRBV5-6	many	TRBJ2-4	CASGKRGSLAKNIQYF	TGTGCCAGCGGAAAGCGTGGGAGCCTAGCCAAAAACATTCAGTACTTC
-	TRBV7-9	many	TRBJ2-3	CASSSEEWGLTDTQYF	TGTGCCAGCAGCTCGGAGGAGTGGGGTTTGACAGATACGCAGTATTTT
-	TRBV7-9	many	TRBJ2-4	CASSLGGRREKNIQYF	TGTGCCAGCAGCTTAGGTGGCCGCCGGGAAAAAAACATTCAGTACTTC
TRBD1	TRBV20-1	many	TRBJ2-5	CSAYLGTVYLAQYF	TGCAGTGCTTATCTGGGGACAGTCTATTTGGCCCAGTACTTC
-	TRBV5-1	few	TRBJ2-7	CASSPDPDGLYEQYF	TGCGCCAGCAGCCCGGACCCGGACGGACTCTACGAGCAGTACTTC
-	TRBV27	few	TRBJ1-4	CASSFGDPEKLFF	TGTGCCAGCAGTTTTGGAGATCCCGAAAAACTGTTTTTT
-	TRBV27	many	TRBJ2-5	CASSSPVSPQYF	TGTGCCAGCAGTTCCCCCGTTTCTCCCCAGTACTTC
TRBD2	TRBV24-1	-	TRBJ2-7	CATSAQIAGGTYEQYF	TGTGCCACCAGTGCCCAAATAGCGGGAGGGACCTACGAGCAGTACTTC
-	TRBV7-9	few	TRBJ2-5	CASSLLPSPETQYF	TGTGCCAGCAGCTTATTGCCCTCCCCAGAGACCCAGTACTTC
-	TRBV6-5	few	TRBJ2-3	CASSYSSGPTRTDTQYF	TGTGCCAGCAGTTACTCAAGTGGTCCCACCCGCACAGATACGCAGTATTTT
TRBD1	TRBV7-2	many	TRBJ1-1	CASSLVGQGAFF	TGTGCCAGCAGCTTAGTAGGACAGGGAGCTTTCTTT
TRBD1	TRBV27	many	TRBJ1-5	CASSFGTEGNQPQHF	TGTGCCAGCAGTTTTGGGACAGAAGGCAATCAGCCCCAGCATTTT
TRBD2	TRBV7-9	-	TRBJ2-3	CASLRGLAGPDTQYF	TGTGCCAGCTTACGGGGACTAGCGGGGCCAGATACGCAGTATTTT
TRBD1	TRBV5-5	many	TRBJ2-1	CASSHTGGSYNEQFF	TGTGCCAGCAGCCACACAGGGGGCTCCTACAATGAGCAGTTCTTC
TRBD1	TRBV12-3/TRBV12-4	-	TRBJ2-1	CASSFGQGLNEQFF	TGTGCCAGCAGTTTTGGACAGGGGTTGAATGAGCAGTTCTTC
TRBD1	TRBV20-1	-	TRBJ2-1	CCARDRQGSWDNEQFF	TGCTGTGCTAGAGATCGACAGGGGAGTTGGGACAATGAGCAGTTCTTC
-	TRBV5-1	many	TRBJ2-2	CASSWQRRDTAGLGTGELFF	TGCGCCAGCAGCTGGCAGAGGCGGGACACCGCAGGATTGGGAACCGGGGAGCTGTTTTTT
-	TRBV28	many	TRBJ1-6	CASSFIRSNSPLHF	TGTGCCAGCAGTTTCATTCGTTCTAATTCACCCCTCCACTTT
TRBD2	TRBV20-1	many	TRBJ2-7	CSAREGLAGYYEQYF	TGCAGTGCTAGGGAGGGACTAGCGGGATACTACGAGCAGTACTTC